The 32 T cell receptor beta chains below come from one sample, sequenced in a study of identical twins. TCRdb reprocessed the 5' RACE reads via MiXCR and lists one record per CDR3 protein. The repertoire consists of approximately 500,000 distinct CDR3 sequences, with approximately 16% occurring once and the leading ten covering nearly 0.45%. These data were also reused for a study on yellow fever vaccine responses in identical twins.

Sequencing used CD4+ T cells sorted from blood. The receptors derive from a woman under 30 in good health.

V and J are TRBV4-2 and TRBJ2-3, with 10 positions matching TRBD2. The CDR3 runs 18 residues. Germline lookup yields CDR1 LGHNA and CDR2 YNFKEQ. V lost 0 bases to trimming and J lost 5 bases; unmatched junction nucleotides: 11. Here the CDR3 DNA reads TGTGCCAGCAGCCAAGAAGGCAGCGGGGGGGCTGGTGGAGATACGCAGTATTTT. This translates into CASSQEGSGGAGGDTQYF.

Remarks on this clonotype: A much more abundant neighbour one base away suggests this may be a read error. V gene TRBV7-3 combines with J gene TRBJ1-1; D is undetermined. Trimming shortened V by 5 bases and J by 1 base, and 8 bases separated the two germline ends. Germline CDR1 is SGHTA and CDR2 is FQGTGA. CDR3 length: 13 residues. Here the CDR3 DNA reads TGTGCCAGCAGCCAACAGAAGAACACTGAAGCTTTCTTT. Its translation is CASSQQKNTEAFF. The complete variable domain, with remaining parts taken from reference TRBV7-3 and TRBJ1-1, reads GAGVSQTPSNKVTEKGKYVELRCDPISGHTALYWYRQSLGQGPEFLIYFQGTGAADDSGLPNDRFFAVRPEGSVSTLKIQRTERGDSAVYLCASSQQKNTEAFFGQGTRLTVV.

This chain uses TRBV18 with TRBJ2-1; D unresolved. CDR3 length: 13 amino acids. V lost 5 bases to trimming and J lost 5 bases, with 10 bases between them. CDR1 and CDR2 (germline): KGHSH, LQKENI. DNA for the CDR3: TGTGCCAGCTCAGTAGCTGGTAACAATGAGCAGTTCTTC. Translation: CASSVAGNNEQFF.

This clonotype came up a few times. V usage is TRBV24-1 and J usage is TRBJ2-1, with 14 bases identical to TRBD2. After removal of 7 bases from V and 12 bases from J, the junction contained 10 bases not matched to a gene. This CDR3 has 15 residues. Germline loops: CDR1 KGHDR, CDR2 SFDVKD. CDR3 sequence: CATSLGLAGGKGQFF. The CDR3 DNA reads TGTGCCACCAGCTTAGGACTAGCGGGAGGTAAGGGGCAGTTCTTC.

The CDR3 DNA is TGTGCCAGCAGCGTAGGGGGCGGGACAACAGATACGCAGTATTTT. Translation gives CASSVGGGTTDTQYF. The chain links TRBV9 to TRBJ2-3; D may correspond to TRBD1 or TRBD2 (6 bases each). Trimming took 0 bases from V and 3 from J, leaving 11 bases between them. This CDR3 is built from 15 residues. The V gene's germline CDR1 is SGDLS and CDR2 YYNGEE.

This clonotype was seen many times. J is TRBJ2-1 and V is TRBV5-1; 7 bases align to TRBD2. CDR1 is SGHRS and CDR2 is YFSETQ in the germline V gene. The ends lost 0 bases at V and 10 bases at J; junction bases unmatched: 7. The CDR3 runs to 14 residues. Here the CDR3 DNA reads TGCGCCAGCAGCTTGGTTGACGGGAGGTCCGAGCAGTTCTTC. Translated, it gives CASSLVDGRSEQFF.

This clonotype was counted only a few times. The J gene is TRBJ2-5, the V gene TRBV3-1, with 11 bases fitting TRBD2. The CDR3 totals 16 residues. CDR1 and CDR2 from the germline V gene are LGHDT and YNNKEL (reference sequence). The junction had 6 bases not matched to a gene; V was cut back by 4 bases and J by 2 bases. The DNA for the CDR3 is TGTGCCAGCAGCCCAAGGACTAGCGGGCGACAAGAGACCCAGTACTTC. Amino acids: CASSPRTSGRQETQYF.

A few counts support this clonotype. The chain employs TRBV12-5 and TRBJ2-4, with D tentatively TRBD2 (5 bases). CDR3 size: 17 residues. Per germline, CDR1 LGHNT and CDR2 FRNRAP. V shed 1 base and J shed 0 bases, with 13 bases lying between them. The CDR3 reads CASGLDGDRVAKNIQYF. In nucleotides, the CDR3 is TGTGCTAGTGGTTTGGACGGGGATAGGGTAGCCAAAAACATTCAGTACTTC.

This clonotype appeared a few times. This chain connects TRBV15 to TRBJ2-1; D perhaps matches TRBD2 (6 bases). Per the germline V gene, CDR1 is LNHNV and CDR2 is YYDKDF (reference sequence). V dropped 0 bases and J dropped 3 bases, with 9 bases sitting between them. This CDR3 comprises 15 residues. CDR3 sequence: CATSRERDFYNEQFF. The CDR3 DNA is TGTGCCACCAGCAGAGAGCGGGACTTCTACAATGAGCAGTTCTTC. Variable domain in full (rest from reference TRBV15 and TRBJ2-1): DAMVIQNPRYQVTQFGKPVTLSCSQTLNHNVMYWYQQKSSQAPKLLFHYYDKDFNNEADTPDNFQSRRPNTSFCFLDIRSPGLGDTAMYLCATSRERDFYNEQFFGPGTRLTVL.

The chain is built from TRBV12-3 or TRBV12-4 and TRBJ2-2; 14 nucleotides line up with TRBD2. This CDR3 region has 18 residues. After removal of 5 bases from V and 8 bases from J, the junction contained 13 bases not matched to a gene. CDR3 residues: CASSRPTGLAGVRGELFF. The DNA of the CDR3 is TGTGCCAGCAGTCGACCGACGGGACTAGCGGGGGTCAGGGGGGAGCTGTTTTTT.

This clonotype was counted only a few times. V is TRBV2 and J is TRBJ2-1; D may be TRBD1 (6 bases). CDR1 is SNHLY, CDR2 FYNNEI, per germline. The CDR3 extends over 14 amino acids. V shed 4 bases and J shed 6 bases, with 13 bases lying between them. CDR3 amino acids: CASSGLAGVNEQFF. DNA of the CDR3: TGTGCCAGCAGTGGTCTAGCAGGGGTCAATGAGCAGTTCTTC.

A few counts support this clonotype. The chain is built from TRBV20-1 and TRBJ2-1; D not certain. V lost 0 bases, J lost 7 bases, and 19 bases lay in between. CDR3 length equals 16 residues. Germline values: CDR1 DFQATT, CDR2 SNEGSKA (reference sequence). The CDR3 DNA follows: TGCAGTGCTAGAGATCTAAGGCGGCTAATGGGTAATGAGCAGTTCTTC. It codes for CSARDLRRLMGNEQFF.

The J gene is TRBJ2-3, the V gene TRBV5-1, with D possibly TRBD1 on 6 matching bases. Germline V gene data show CDR1 as SGHRS and CDR2 as YFSETQ. The CDR3 covers 16 residues. The germline V and J ends were trimmed by 0 bases and 2 bases, with 13 bases remaining between them. As DNA, the CDR3 is TGCGCCAGCAGCTTGGCCGGCAGGGGCTTCACAGATACGCAGTATTTT. It yields the protein CASSLAGRGFTDTQYF. Full variable domain (missing parts from reference TRBV5-1 and TRBJ2-3): KAGVTQTPRYLIKTRGQQVTLSCSPISGHRSVSWYQQTPGQGLQFLFEYFSETQRNKGNFPGRFSGRQFSNSRSEMNVSTLELGDSALYLCASSLAGRGFTDTQYFGPGTRLTVL.

The CDR3 DNA follows: TGTGCCAGCAGCGCCGGGGACGGGTACAATGAGCAGTTCTTC. This encodes CASSAGDGYNEQFF. This chain connects TRBV7-7 to TRBJ2-1; D possibly matches TRBD1 or TRBD2 (5 bases each). V was clipped by 5 bases and J by 4 bases, with 12 bases between them. This CDR3 comprises 14 residues. In germline, CDR1 is SSHAT, CDR2 FNYEAQ (reference sequence).

The chain carries TRBV12-3 or TRBV12-4 and TRBJ2-2, with D possibly TRBD1 on 6 matching bases. Trimming cost V 6 bases and J 1 base, with 12 bases left between them. The CDR3 is made up of 15 amino acids. As DNA, the CDR3 is TGTGCCAGCAGAGTCACGGGACAGAACACCGGGGAGCTGTTTTTT. Residues: CASRVTGQNTGELFF.

This clonotype was seen more than once but under ten times. The V call is TRBV20-1, the J call TRBJ2-5; 9 nucleotides match TRBD2. The CDR3 consists of 15 residues. From germline, CDR1 is DFQATT and CDR2 SNEGSKA (reference sequence). V dropped 6 bases and J dropped 5; count of bases not matched to a gene: 13. CDR3 sequence: CSAPRGSGSSETQYF. Written as DNA, the CDR3 is TGCAGTGCGCCTCGGGGTAGCGGGAGTAGCGAGACCCAGTACTTC.

In this sample, this clonotype turned up a few times. This chain connects TRBV5-1 to TRBJ2-1; 8 nucleotides match TRBD2. The CDR3 runs 17 residues. Germline trimming cut 0 bases from V and 8 bases from J; bases unmatched to any gene: 13. CDR1 and CDR2 (germline): SGHRS, YFSETQ. CDR3 region: CASSLGPGGTFVYEQFF. CDR3 sequence (DNA): TGCGCCAGCAGCTTGGGACCGGGAGGGACCTTCGTATATGAGCAGTTCTTC.

This clonotype was seen repeatedly, ten times or more. The chain combines TRBV12-3 or TRBV12-4 with TRBJ2-3; no firm D call. There are 12 residues in the CDR3. The V and J ends lost 6 bases and 2 bases respectively, with 6 bases between them. DNA of the CDR3: TGTGCCAGCAGGGATACCACAGATACGCAGTATTTT. It is translated as CASRDTTDTQYF.

This chain's CDR3 is CASSTRSGAGANVLTF. The CDR3 bases are TGTGCCAGTAGTACAAGGTCAGGGGCTGGGGCCAACGTCCTGACTTTC. V usage is TRBV19 and J usage is TRBJ2-6; D is possibly TRBD1 (6 bases). V was pared by 4 bases and J by 2 bases, with 12 bases between. The CDR3 contains 16 residues. CDR1 and CDR2 (germline): LNHDA, SQIVND (reference sequence).

The rearrangement joins TRBV2 to TRBJ1-1; 8 bases are a match to TRBD1. This CDR3 contains 16 residues. V shed 6 bases, J shed 1 base, and the junction held 10 bases outside the gene matches. Germline CDR1 reads SNHLY; CDR2 reads FYNNEI. The CDR3 protein is CASRAGQGTSNTEAFF. CDR3 nucleotide sequence: TGTGCCAGCAGAGCCGGACAGGGCACTTCGAACACTGAAGCTTTCTTT.

This clonotype was seen only a few times. The chain joins TRBV20-1 to TRBJ2-3; D unresolved. CDR1 DFQATT and CDR2 SNEGSKA come from the germline V gene (reference sequence). The ends were cut back, 3 bases at V and 4 bases at J, with 5 bases in the middle. This CDR3 contains 11 residues. The CDR3 loop is CSASRADTQYF. CDR3 bases: TGCAGTGCTAGTAGGGCAGATACGCAGTATTTT.

This clonotype was seen more than once but under ten times. This chain joins TRBV20-1 and TRBJ1-1; 9 positions match TRBD1. The CDR3 totals 16 residues. The V and J ends lost 4 bases and 0 bases, in that order; junction bases with no gene match: 9. Germline loops: CDR1 DFQATT, CDR2 SNEGSKA (reference sequence). The CDR3 sequence is CSATFPGQGLNTEAFF. The DNA for the CDR3 is TGCAGTGCTACCTTCCCGGGACAGGGACTGAACACTGAAGCTTTCTTT.

The chain has TRBV5-1 and TRBJ2-3; the D gene could be TRBD1 or TRBD2 (5 bases each). V was shortened by 4 bases and J by 6 bases, with 9 bases between the two germline ends. Per germline, CDR1 SGHRS and CDR2 YFSETQ. This CDR3 spans 12 amino acids. The CDR3 nucleotides read TGCGCCAGCAGCCAAGAGGGGGATACGCAGTATTTT. Translation: CASSQEGDTQYF.

The sample holds many counts of this clonotype. The gene calls are TRBV5-1 and TRBJ2-5; D call uncertain. V dropped 0 bases and J dropped 2 bases, with 2 bases sitting between them. Germline CDR1 reads SGHRS; CDR2 reads YFSETQ. This CDR3 contains 12 residues. CDR3 loop: CASSLEQETQYF. The CDR3 nucleotides read TGCGCCAGCAGCTTGGAGCAAGAGACCCAGTACTTC.

In its sample, this clonotype was seen many times. The rearrangement links TRBV12-3 or TRBV12-4 to TRBJ2-3; TRBD2 aligns across 8 bases. J was trimmed by 0 bases and V by 8 bases; bases with no gene match: 7. The CDR3 consists of 15 residues. DNA for the CDR3: TGTGCCAGCGTCACTAGCGGCAAAAGCACAGATACGCAGTATTTT. Its protein product is CASVTSGKSTDTQYF.

This clonotype was counted once. One end of the junction does not line up with germline, which may come from a read error. J is TRBJ2-1 and V is TRBV5-1, with 8 bases lining up with TRBD2. From germline, CDR1 is SGHRS and CDR2 YFSETQ. The CDR3 totals 14 residues. The CDR3 region has the DNA TGCGCCAGCACCTACCGAGCGGGAGTTAATGGGCAGTTCTTC. Protein: CASTYRAGVNGQFF.

This clonotype was counted a few times. The chain recombines TRBV12-3 or TRBV12-4 with TRBJ1-2; possibly TRBD1 for D (5 bases). Trimming left V 7 bases short and J 4 bases short, with 19 bases between. The CDR3 spans 15 residues. CDR3 sequence reads: CASTPSMGLGYGYTF. CDR3 coding DNA: TGTGCCAGCACCCCATCAATGGGGCTTGGCTATGGCTACACCTTC.

This clonotype has a handful of counts. This rearrangement joins TRBV5-6 to TRBJ2-1; D may match TRBD1 or TRBD2 (5 bases each). Germline V gives CDR1 SGHDT, CDR2 YYEEEE. The V end was cut by 7 bases, the J end by 4 bases, with 21 bases between. This CDR3 is built from 16 residues. CDR3 loop: CASRGSGLSPYNEQFF. The CDR3 DNA follows: TGTGCCAGCCGGGGATCAGGGCTATCTCCATACAATGAGCAGTTCTTC.

V usage is TRBV12-3 or TRBV12-4 and J usage is TRBJ2-2, with 9 bases that match TRBD1. CDR3 size: 16 residues. J gave up 4 bases and V 6 bases, and 9 bases lay outside the gene matches. The CDR3 coding sequence is TGTGCCAGCAGGTGGACCGGGACAGGGAGCACCGGGGAGCTGTTTTTT. It translates to CASRWTGTGSTGELFF.

This chain uses TRBV28 with TRBJ2-1, with TRBD2 identical over 8 bases. Germline loops: CDR1 MDHEN, CDR2 SYDVKM. Trimming removed 3 bases from V and 3 bases from J; junction bases left unmatched: 7. This CDR3 spans 16 amino acids. The CDR3 region is CASSFILTSDYNEQFF. The CDR3 coding sequence is TGTGCCAGCAGTTTTATTCTGACTAGCGACTACAATGAGCAGTTCTTC. Supplemented by reference TRBV28 and TRBJ2-1, the full variable domain reads DVKVTQSSRYLVKRTGEKVFLECVQDMDHENMFWYRQDPGLGLRLIYFSYDVKMKEKGDIPEGYSVSREKKERFSLILESASTNQTSMYLCASSFILTSDYNEQFFGPGTRLTVL.

This clonotype was picked up a small number of times. In DNA, the CDR3 is TGTGCCAGCAGTTACTCGATTCGCCAGGGGAGTAGGCCGAACACTGAAGCTTTCTTT. It is translated as CASSYSIRQGSRPNTEAFF. The V and J genes are TRBV6-5 and TRBJ1-1; D is possibly TRBD1 (6 bases). The germline V and J ends were trimmed by 0 bases and 1 base, with 21 bases remaining between them. The CDR3 extends over 19 amino acids. Germline V gene data show CDR1 as MNHEY and CDR2 as SVGAGI.

This clonotype was detected many times. The rearrangement links TRBV7-8 to TRBJ2-1; maybe TRBD2 (5 bases). This CDR3 has 14 residues. Germline V gene lookup returns CDR1 SGHVS and CDR2 FQNEAQ. Trimming pared 0 bases from V and 3 bases from J, leaving 6 bases between. CDR3 amino acids: CASSLAGDYNEQFF. CDR3 nucleotide sequence: TGTGCCAGCAGCTTAGCGGGAGACTACAATGAGCAGTTCTTC.